The rows below give T cell receptor beta chains drawn from one sample of a study of PD-L1 blockade in urothelial cancer. Only in-frame clones appear in the TCRdb table, and some are missing; sequencing was by immunoSEQ multiplex PCR. The sample holds roughly 56,000 clones, roughly 86% seen once. The sample in question was PBMCs, obtained around atezolizumab (anti-PD-L1) treatment. These receptors were collected from a man in his sixties with urothelial cancer. The CDR3 runs from the conserved cysteine through the conserved F or W. Each record gives: clone size, J gene, V gene, D gene, CDR3 DNA, CDR3 protein. A D gene is named only where the DNA matches it firmly. Clone size is stated in some rows and not others, as once, few, many or a class when expanded.

once TRBJ2-7 TRBV15 TRBD1 TGTGCCACCACCGCTGGGACAGGGACCTACGAGCAGTACTTC CATTAGTGTYEQYF
once TRBJ2-7 TRBV5-4 - TGTGCCAGCAGCTTGTTGGCGGGATTAACCTACGAGCAGTACTTC CASSLLAGLTYEQYF
- TRBJ1-1 TRBV5-1 - TGCGCCAGCAGCTTGGCCGTAACACACACTGAAGCTTTCTTT CASSLAVTHTEAFF
once TRBJ1-1 TRBV10-3 TRBD1 TGTGCCATCATGGGACAGCCTAACACTGAAGCTTTCTTT CAIMGQPNTEAFF
- TRBJ1-5 TRBV5-6 - TGTGCCAGCAGCTTGGGACAGCTCAATCAGCCCCAGCATTTT CASSLGQLNQPQHF
- TRBJ2-3 TRBV7-2 TRBD2 TGTGCCAGCAGGAGGGGTCGGGGGGTGACAGATACGCAGTATTTT CASRRGRGVTDTQYF
few TRBJ1-5 TRBV9 - TGTGCCAGCAGCGTAAGTGCGGCAGGCAATCAGCCCCAGCATTTT CASSVSAAGNQPQHF
- TRBJ2-5 TRBV5-1 TRBD2 TGCGCCAGCAGCCCCGGGGGGCTAGCGGGAGAAGAGACCCAGTACTTC CASSPGGLAGEETQYF
few TRBJ2-7 TRBV6-1 - TGTGCCAGCGCTTCAGCTAGCTCCTACGAGCAGTACTTC CASASASSYEQYF
once TRBJ1-2 TRBV6-1 - TGTGCCAGCAGTGAGTCGGGGTTGGGCTACACCTTC CASSESGLGYTF
- TRBJ2-7 TRBV6-1 TRBD1 TGTGCCAGCAGCCAAGGACCGGGACAGGGCTACGAGCAGTACTTC CASSQGPGQGYEQYF
once TRBJ1-6 TRBV5-1 - TGCGCCAGCAGCTTGGAGACAGATAATTCACCCCTCCACTTT CASSLETDNSPLHF
- TRBJ2-3 TRBV15 TRBD2 TGTGCCACCAGCTCCCCGGGACTAGCGGGGGTTCTTCTACAGTATTTT CATSSPGLAGVLLQYF
- TRBJ2-6 TRBV29-1 TRBD2 TGCAGCGCGGTAGCGGGGCCCTCTGGGGCCAACGTCCTGACTTTC CSAVAGPSGANVLTF
- TRBJ1-5 TRBV19 - TGTGCCAGTAGTTCGGGGGAACGCAATCAGCCCCAGCATTTT CASSSGERNQPQHF
few TRBJ1-1 TRBV30 TRBD1 TGTGCCTGGACTAAGACAGGGTGGGGCACTGAAGCTTTCTTT CAWTKTGWGTEAFF
- TRBJ1-5 TRBV7-2 - TGTGCCAGCAGCTTAGCGCCGTCGGTGGATCAGCCCCAGCATTTT CASSLAPSVDQPQHF
few TRBJ2-2 TRBV5-4 - TGTGCCAGCTCAGGTCCGAACACCGGGGAGCTGTTTTTT CASSGPNTGELFF
once TRBJ1-3 TRBV7-2 - TGTGCCAGCAGCTTATCTCCGCCCTACTCTGGAAACACCATATATTTT CASSLSPPYSGNTIYF
- TRBJ2-7 TRBV30 TRBD1 TGTGCCTGGAACTTGGGGACAGGGGGCAGATACGAGCAGTACTTC CAWNLGTGGRYEQYF
- TRBJ1-6 TRBV25-1 - TGTGCCAGCAGTGAATCGGGCAGGGGCCCGACCCACTTT CASSESGRGPTHF
once TRBJ1-4 TRBV7-8 - TGTGCCAGCAGCTTAAGGAGACCAACTAATGAAAAACTGTTTTTT CASSLRRPTNEKLFF